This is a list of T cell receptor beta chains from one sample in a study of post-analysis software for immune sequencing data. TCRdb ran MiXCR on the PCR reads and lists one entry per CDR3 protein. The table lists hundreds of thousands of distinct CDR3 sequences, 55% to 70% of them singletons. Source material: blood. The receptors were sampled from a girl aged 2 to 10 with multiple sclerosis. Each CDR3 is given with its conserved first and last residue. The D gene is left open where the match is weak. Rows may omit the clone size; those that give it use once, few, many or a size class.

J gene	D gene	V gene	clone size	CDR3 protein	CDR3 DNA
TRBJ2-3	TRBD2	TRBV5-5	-	CASSYRLAGTDTQYF	TGTGCCAGCAGTTACCGACTAGCGGGGACGGATACGCAGTATTTT
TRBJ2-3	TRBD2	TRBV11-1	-	CASSLELARDTQYF	TGTGCCAGCAGCTTAGAACTAGCGAGAGATACGCAGTATTTT
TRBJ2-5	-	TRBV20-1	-	CSAETGLAETQYF	TGCAGTGCTGAGACGGGGCTAGCAGAGACCCAGTACTTC
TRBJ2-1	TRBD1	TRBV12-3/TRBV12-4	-	CASSHRTGAYNEQFF	TGTGCCAGCAGTCACCGGACAGGGGCCTACAATGAGCAGTTCTTC
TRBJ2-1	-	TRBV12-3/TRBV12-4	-	CASSLRGVEGNEQFF	TGTGCCAGCAGTTTACGGGGAGTCGAGGGCAATGAGCAGTTCTTC
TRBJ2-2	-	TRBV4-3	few	CASSQSGLPNTGELFF	TGCGCCAGCAGCCAATCGGGGCTTCCGAACACCGGGGAGCTGTTTTTT
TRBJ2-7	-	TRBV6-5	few	CASSQVQGRSYEQYF	TGTGCCAGCAGCCAGGTCCAGGGGCGAAGCTACGAGCAGTACTTC
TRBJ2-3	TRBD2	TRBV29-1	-	CSVELGGRATDTQYF	TGCAGCGTTGAGTTGGGCGGGAGGGCCACAGATACGCAGTATTTT
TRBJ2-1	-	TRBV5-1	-	CASSSRVADFNEQFF	TGCGCCAGCAGCTCTAGGGTAGCGGATTTCAATGAGCAGTTCTTC
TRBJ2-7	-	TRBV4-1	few	CASSQDQRGNEQYF	TGCGCCAGCAGCCAAGATCAGAGGGGGAACGAGCAGTACTTC
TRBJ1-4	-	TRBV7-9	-	CASQDSTNEKLFF	TGTGCCAGCCAGGACTCAACTAATGAAAAACTGTTTTTT
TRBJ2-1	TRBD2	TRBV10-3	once	CAITSGGRNNEQFF	TGTGCCATCACCAGCGGGGGCCGGAACAATGAGCAGTTCTTC
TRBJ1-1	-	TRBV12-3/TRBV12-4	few	CASSPGRRTEAFF	TGTGCCAGCAGCCCGGGGCGGCGCACTGAAGCTTTCTTT
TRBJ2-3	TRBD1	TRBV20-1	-	CSAATGTAIDTQYF	TGCAGTGCCGCCACCGGGACAGCGATAGATACGCAGTATTTT
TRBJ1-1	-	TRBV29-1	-	CSALVGNTEAFF	TGCAGCGCTTTGGTAGGGAACACTGAAGCTTTCTTT
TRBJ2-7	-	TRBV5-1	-	CASSLAPFSYEQYF	TGCGCCAGCAGCTTGGCCCCCTTTTCCTACGAGCAGTACTTC
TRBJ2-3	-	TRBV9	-	CASSVEIFGDTQYF	TGTGCCAGCAGCGTAGAAATCTTCGGAGATACGCAGTATTTT
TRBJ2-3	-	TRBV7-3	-	CASSTQGSSTDTQYF	TGTGCCAGCAGCACACAGGGTTCGAGCACAGATACGCAGTATTTT
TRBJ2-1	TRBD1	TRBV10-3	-	CAISDGTGGSEQFF	TGTGCCATCAGTGACGGGACAGGGGGGAGCGAGCAGTTCTTC
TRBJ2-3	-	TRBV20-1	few	CSANTDTQYF	TGCAGTGCTAACACAGATACGCAGTATTTT
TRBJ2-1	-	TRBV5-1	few	CASSLQDTSYNEQFF	TGCGCCAGCAGCTTGCAGGACACCTCCTACAATGAGCAGTTCTTC
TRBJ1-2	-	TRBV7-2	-	CASSLAGTESYGYTF	TGTGCCAGCAGCTTAGCCGGCACCGAGAGCTATGGCTACACCTTC
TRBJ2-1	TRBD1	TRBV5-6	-	CASSVLQGAIEQFF	TGTGCCAGCAGCGTTTTACAGGGGGCGATTGAGCAGTTCTTC
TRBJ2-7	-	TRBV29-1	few	CSVKDSGSYEQYF	TGCAGCGTTAAGGACTCCGGCTCCTACGAGCAGTACTTC
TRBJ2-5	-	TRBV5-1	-	CASSLMGGYQETQYF	TGCGCCAGCAGCTTGATGGGGGGTTACCAAGAGACCCAGTACTTC
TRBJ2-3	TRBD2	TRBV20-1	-	CSAGKRGWDTQYF	TGCAGTGCTGGAAAGCGGGGTTGGGATACGCAGTATTTT
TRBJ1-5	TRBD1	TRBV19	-	CATIDRDGNQPQHF	TGTGCCACCATCGACAGGGACGGCAATCAGCCCCAGCATTTT
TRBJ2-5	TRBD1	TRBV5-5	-	CASSFRAGGFRGRETQYF	TGTGCCAGCAGCTTTCGGGCAGGGGGTTTTCGGGGCAGAGAGACCCAGTACTTC
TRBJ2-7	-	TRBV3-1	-	CASSQAQGGYEQYF	TGTGCCAGCAGCCAAGCACAGGGTGGGTACGAGCAGTACTTC
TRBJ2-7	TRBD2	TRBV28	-	CANQGAAGDHSYEQYF	TGTGCCAACCAAGGGGCCGCGGGGGATCACTCCTACGAGCAGTACTTC
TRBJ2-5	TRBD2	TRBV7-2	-	CASSVGTSGNIETQYF	TGTGCCAGCAGCGTTGGGACTAGCGGGAATATCGAGACCCAGTACTTC
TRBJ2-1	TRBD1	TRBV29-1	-	CSVDITWDRLGNEQFF	TGCAGCGTTGACATTACGTGGGACAGGCTGGGTAATGAGCAGTTCTTC
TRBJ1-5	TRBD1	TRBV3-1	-	CASGQVGSTGARTSNQPQHF	TGTGCCAGCGGCCAAGTTGGGTCTACAGGGGCTAGAACGAGCAATCAGCCCCAGCATTTT
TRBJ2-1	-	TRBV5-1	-	CASSLTAPNNERFF	TGCGCCAGCAGCTTGACAGCTCCAAACAATGAGCGGTTCTTC
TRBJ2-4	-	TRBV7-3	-	CASSSAPREGYRDSKNIQYF	TGTGCCAGCAGCTCAGCTCCCAGGGAGGGCTACCGGGACAGTAAAAACATTCAGTACTTC
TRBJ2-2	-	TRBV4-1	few	CASSQGGQGVSTGELFF	TGCGCCAGCAGCCAAGGTGGGCAGGGTGTGAGCACCGGGGAGCTGTTTTTT
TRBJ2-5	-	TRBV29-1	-	CSVATEETQYF	TGCAGCGTTGCGACGGAAGAGACCCAGTACTTC
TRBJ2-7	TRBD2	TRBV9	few	CASSPPAREDEQYF	TGTGCCAGCAGCCCCCCCGCGCGGGAGGACGAGCAGTACTTC
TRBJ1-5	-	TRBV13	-	CASSGRREGNQPQHF	TGTGCCAGCAGCGGCAGGCGGGAGGGCAATCAGCCCCAGCATTTT
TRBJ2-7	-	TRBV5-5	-	CASSLIGRHYEQYF	TGTGCCAGCAGCTTGATAGGCAGACACTACGAGCAGTACTTC
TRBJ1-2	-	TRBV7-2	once	CASSPWAGINYGYTF	TGTGCCAGCAGCCCCTGGGCAGGAATTAACTATGGCTACACCTTC
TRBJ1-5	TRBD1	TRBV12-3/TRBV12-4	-	CASRAGTGEGQTQHF	TGTGCCAGCCGCGCCGGGACAGGTGAAGGACAGACCCAGCATTTT
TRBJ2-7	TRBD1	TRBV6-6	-	CASSLPPTGLISYEQYF	TGTGCCAGCAGTCTTCCTCCGACAGGGTTGATCAGCTACGAGCAGTACTTC
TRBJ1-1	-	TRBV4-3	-	CASSQQGGGVMNTEAFF	TGCGCCAGCAGCCAACAGGGAGGGGGGGTAATGAACACTGAAGCTTTCTTT
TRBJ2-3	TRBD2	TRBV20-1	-	CSARGTSGTDTQYF	TGCAGTGCTAGAGGGACTAGCGGCACAGATACGCAGTATTTT
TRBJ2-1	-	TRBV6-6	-	CASSYSLSGDNEQFF	TGTGCCAGCAGCTACTCTCTCTCGGGGGACAATGAGCAGTTCTTC
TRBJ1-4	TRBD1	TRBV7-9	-	CASSLRQGPTNEKLFF	TGTGCCAGCAGTTTAAGACAGGGACCAACTAATGAAAAACTGTTTTTT
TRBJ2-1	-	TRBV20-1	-	CSARVVGLYNVQFF	TGCAGTGCTAGGGTCGTAGGACTCTACAATGTGCAGTTCTTC
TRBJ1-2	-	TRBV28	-	CACLPLVGNGYTF	TGTGCCTGCCTCCCCCTAGTCGGGAATGGCTACACCTTC
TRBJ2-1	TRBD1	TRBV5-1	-	CASSLEGQGGYNEQFF	TGCGCCAGCAGCTTGGAGGGACAGGGTGGCTACAATGAGCAGTTCTTC
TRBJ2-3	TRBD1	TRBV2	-	CASSEAGTGQTDTQYF	TGTGCCAGCAGTGAAGCGGGGACAGGGCAGACAGATACGCAGTATTTT
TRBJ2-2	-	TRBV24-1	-	CATSDSGEIGTGELFF	TGTGCCACCAGTGATTCCGGAGAAATAGGCACCGGGGAGCTGTTTTTT
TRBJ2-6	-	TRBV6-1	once	CASSEGVTGANVLTF	TGTGCCAGCAGTGAGGGGGTAACAGGGGCCAACGTCCTGACTTTC
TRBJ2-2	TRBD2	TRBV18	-	CASSPRLAGTNTGELFF	TGTGCCAGCTCACCTAGACTAGCGGGAACGAACACCGGGGAGCTGTTTTTT
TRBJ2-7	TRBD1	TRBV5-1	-	CASSGGQGRAYEQYF	TGCGCCAGCAGCGGCGGACAGGGGAGGGCGTACGAGCAGTACTTC
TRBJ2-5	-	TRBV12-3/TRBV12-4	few	CASSPSVGGFETQYF	TGTGCCAGCAGCCCATCCGTAGGGGGATTTGAGACCCAGTACTTC
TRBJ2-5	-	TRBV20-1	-	CSASTSAETQYF	TGCAGTGCTTCGACTAGTGCAGAGACCCAGTACTTC
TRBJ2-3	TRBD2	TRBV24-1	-	CATRTGTSNTDTQYF	TGTGCCACCAGGACCGGGACTAGCAACACAGATACGCAGTATTTT
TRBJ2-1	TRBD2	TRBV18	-	CASSPASLAGGHINEQFF	TGTGCCAGCTCACCGGCCTCTCTAGCGGGGGGCCACATCAATGAGCAGTTCTTC
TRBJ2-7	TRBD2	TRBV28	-	CATQLVGGYRGGRFEQYF	TGTGCTACCCAACTCGTCGGGGGCTACCGGGGGGGCCGTTTCGAGCAGTACTTC